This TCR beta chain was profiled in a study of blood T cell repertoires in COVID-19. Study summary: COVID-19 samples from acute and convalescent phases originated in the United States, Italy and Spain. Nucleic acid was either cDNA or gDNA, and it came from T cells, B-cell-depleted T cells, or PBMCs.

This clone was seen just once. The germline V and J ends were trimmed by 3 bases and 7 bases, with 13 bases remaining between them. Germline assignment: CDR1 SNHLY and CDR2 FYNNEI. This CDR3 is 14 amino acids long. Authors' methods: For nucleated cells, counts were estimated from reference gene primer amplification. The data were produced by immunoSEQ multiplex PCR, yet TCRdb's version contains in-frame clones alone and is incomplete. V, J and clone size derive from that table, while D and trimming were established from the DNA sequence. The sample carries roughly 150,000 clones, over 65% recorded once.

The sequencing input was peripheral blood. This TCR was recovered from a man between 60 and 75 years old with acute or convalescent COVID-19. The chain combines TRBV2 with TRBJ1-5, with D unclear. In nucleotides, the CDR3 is TGTGCCAGCAGTGAGGTTTTAGCGGGACAGCCCCAGCATTTT. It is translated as CASSEVLAGQPQHF. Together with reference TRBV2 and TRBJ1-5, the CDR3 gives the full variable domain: EPEVTQTPSHQVTQMGQEVILRCVPISNHLYFYWYRQILGQKVEFLVSFYNNEISEKSEIFDDQFSVERPDGSNFTLKIRSTKLEDSAMYFCASSEVLAGQPQHFGDGTRLSIL.